This T cell receptor (beta chain) was recovered during a study of PD-1 blockade in classical Hodgkin lymphoma. The overall study: A 3 mg/kg intravenous dose of nivolumab was received by patients every 2 weeks.

Concerning this clone itself: Its antigen is currently unknown.

Measured with immunoSEQ multiplex PCR; TCRdb has only the in-frame clones, and not every one. The sample includes more than 95,000 clones, approximately 89% of them seen just once. Germline loops: CDR1 SEHNR, CDR2 FQNEAQ (reference sequence). V trimming: 4 bases; J trimming: 6 bases; junction bases outside the gene matches: 3. This CDR3 is 12 amino acids long. Time point specified: cycle 4 day 1 (C4D1), after less than 7 weeks of nivolumab. Every patient had relapsed following autologous stem cell transplantation, and cohorts differed in brentuximab vedotin exposure. Study findings and constraints: CD4+ TCR diversity rose significantly by C4D1, and CD8+ TCR diversity did not.

The receptor was isolated from a human donor with classical Hodgkin lymphoma. Sequencing was performed on peripheral blood mononuclear cells (PBMCs), taken before the fourth cycle of nivolumab. The V and J genes are TRBV7-9 and TRBJ2-7; 7 bases map to TRBD1. The DNA of the CDR3 is TGTGCCAGCAGCTCACAGGGGTCCGAGCAGTACTTC. Its translation is CASSSQGSEQYF. Full variable domain (rest looked up from reference TRBV7-9 and TRBJ2-7): DTGVSQNPRHKITKRGQNVTFRCDPISEHNRLYWYRQTLGQGPEFLTYFQNEAQLEKSRLLSDRFSAERPKGSFSTLEIQRTEQGDSAMYLCASSSQGSEQYFGPGTRLTVT.